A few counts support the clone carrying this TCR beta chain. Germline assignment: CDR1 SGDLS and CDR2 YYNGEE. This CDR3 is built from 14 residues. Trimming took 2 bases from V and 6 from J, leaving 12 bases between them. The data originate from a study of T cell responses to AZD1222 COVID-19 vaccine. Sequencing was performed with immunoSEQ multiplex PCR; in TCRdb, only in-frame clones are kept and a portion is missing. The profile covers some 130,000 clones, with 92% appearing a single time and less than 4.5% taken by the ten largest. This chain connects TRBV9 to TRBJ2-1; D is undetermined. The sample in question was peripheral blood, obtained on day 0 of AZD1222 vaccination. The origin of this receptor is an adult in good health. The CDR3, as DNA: TGTGCCAGCAGCGTTGGCGGAGTCTTCAATGAGCAGTTCTTC. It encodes CASSVGGVFNEQFF.